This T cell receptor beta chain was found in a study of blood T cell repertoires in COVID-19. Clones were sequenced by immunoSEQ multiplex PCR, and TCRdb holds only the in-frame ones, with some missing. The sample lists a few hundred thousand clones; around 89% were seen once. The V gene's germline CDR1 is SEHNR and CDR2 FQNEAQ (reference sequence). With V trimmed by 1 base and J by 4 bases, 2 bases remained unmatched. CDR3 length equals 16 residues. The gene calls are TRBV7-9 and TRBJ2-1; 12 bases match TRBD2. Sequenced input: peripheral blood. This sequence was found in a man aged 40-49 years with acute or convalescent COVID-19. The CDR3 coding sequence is TGTGCCAGCAGCTTAGACGGACTAGCGGGGTACAATGAGCAGTTCTTC. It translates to CASSLDGLAGYNEQFF.